What follows is one T cell receptor (beta chain) and its context. This clone came up once. Its antigen is unknown. No qualities accompany the bases; no much larger clone lies one base away. The data were obtained in a study of cytomegalovirus exposure and HLA in healthy donors (dated by TCRdb to between 2016 and 2019). Some background on the complete study: An earlier analysis of 550 to 700 of the donors reported approximately 270 Gb of sequence data and some 120 million unique TCR beta sequences from 150 million to 200 million T cells. Approximately 310 gigabases of sequencing data and around 80 million unique TCR sequences made up an early release that covered under 750 HLA-typed donors. Of the 350 to 450 genotyped donors, over 80% were placed in the genetic ancestry cluster associated with self-reported Caucasian donors. The study was designed to test whether signatures of past pathogen exposure could be identified by cataloging public T cell receptors. The study used immunosequencing to profile the T cell repertoires of under 700 subjects and linked those repertoires to cytomegalovirus serostatus. In addition to the first cohort of roughly 670 subjects, a separate validation cohort of approximately 120 different subjects was used. To predict cytomegalovirus infection status, the study brought together high-throughput TCR immunosequencing, statistical association of individual TCRs with disease status, and machine learning. In a later analysis, previously published TCR beta repertoires from 666 donors were re-analyzed and high-resolution HLA genotyping was added so that TCR occurrence patterns could be studied. Rather than drawing on any new phenotypic data, the later analysis identified candidate immune exposures from TCR beta sequences and the way those sequences occurred across donors. In an earlier analysis of roughly 580 of the donors, high-throughput TCR beta sequencing was used to judge whether each TCR beta V gene segment behaved as functional or pseudogenic. Donor age, sex, ethnicity and CMV serostatus were compiled alongside the repertoire data. In a later genetic analysis, genome-wide SNP genotypes for about three fifths of the roughly 670 donors were used, and that subset was treated as a discovery cohort. All discovery cohort repertoires had been generated on a single sequencing platform. Both class I and class II loci were covered by HLA typing, at four-digit resolution. Typing coverage varied by locus: roughly 620-640 donors for A, B, C, DRB1 and DQB1; approximately 560 for DQA1; approximately 570 for DPA1; fewer than 480 for DPB1. Four to six DR-DQ haplotypes were handled as single units for association and clustering, since linkage in the cohort was strong. Across approximately 420 genotyped donors of the cohort, an average of roughly 250,000 unique TCR beta nucleotide sequences per donor were sequenced, and around 19% of those sequences were non-productive.

The library was built by means of the immunoSEQ multiplex PCR assay. The multiplex PCR relied on a mix of 60 forward primers for TCR Vbeta segments and 13 reverse primers for TCR Jbeta segments. The CDR3 region of rearranged TCR beta genes was amplified from genomic DNA with a multiplex PCR assay. The Illumina HiSeq System was used to sequence the amplified TCR beta libraries as 87-base-pair reads. For the original study's pipeline: In a later analysis, some 80 million unique TCR beta chains were counted across the approximately 640 repertoires, and roughly 10 million of these chains were shared by at least two donors. Raw reads were error-corrected and collapsed into unique sequences by a nearest-neighbor algorithm in which closely related sequences were merged to remove PCR and sequencing errors. V, D and J gene segments were assigned by aligning CDR3 sequences to IMGT reference sequences. For a sequence to be retained, a match of at least six nucleotides was required to both a V gene segment and a J gene segment. A rearrangement was called productive if the CDR3 had no stop codons and remained in frame with V and J, and every other rearrangement was called non-productive. Following IMGT convention, CDR3 was defined as the stretch from the second conserved V-encoded cysteine to the conserved J-encoded phenylalanine. Sequences without an unambiguous match to a single V gene segment were excluded from the earlier analysis of several hundred of the donors. An earlier analysis of around 600 of the donors classified V segments as functional when productive rearrangements were above 56.7% and as segregating when the standard deviation between donors was above 5%. A statistical classification framework was built to diagnose cytomegalovirus status from the catalog of TCR beta chain sequences. In a later analysis, V and J genes were assigned by comparing TCR nucleotide sequences against IMGT/GENE-DB human TR gene sequences. In a later analysis, CDR3 sequences and most-parsimonious VDJ recombination scenarios were assigned using the TCRdist pipeline. A later analysis defined each TCR beta chain by its CDR3 amino acid sequence plus V-gene family, and excluded reads lacking a unique V-gene family. In a later analysis, approximately 590 highly shared, low-generation-probability nucleotide sequences were removed to address suspected cross-contamination and a sequencing artifact. For each public chain, a later analysis derived a clonal expansion index from normalized ranks of inferred template counts within each repertoire. A later analysis computed generation probabilities with a VDJ recombination model fitted to out-of-frame rearrangements, and checked the results against IGoR. In a later analysis, TCR-TCR, TCR-HLA and TCR-CMV co-occurrence was scored with hypergeometric tests, and a repertoire-size bias correction was applied to TCR pairs. To estimate false discovery rates, a later analysis permuted the HLA or CMV assignments 20 times. In a later analysis, co-occurring TCRs were grouped with DBSCAN, and TCRdist sequence similarity was added when clustering was performed within HLA-allele-positive subsets. Repertoires with fewer than 30,000 or more than 120,000 public chains were left out of co-occurrence clustering, as were about five repertoires with anomalous nucleotide sharing. The table was pulled from immuneACCESS by TCRdb, which kept in-frame rearrangements only. Such tables lose some clones; where checked, under half of the loss comes from unresolved V genes, and the rest has no known cause. The DNA was the basis for D and trimming; V, J and clone size are from that table. The sample profile shows fewer than 150,000 clones; around 78% of them were found once. 2.8% of the sample goes to the ten largest clones.

Overall results and qualifications from the work: At a false discovery rate of 0.05, a later analysis linked fewer than 20,000 TCR beta sequences to specific HLA alleles. Some IMGT-functional V segments, including TRBV6-2 and TRBV6-3, could not be distinguished by the 87-base-pair reads and were therefore excluded. According to the authors, the approach could potentially be generalized to other disease states and immunological phenotypes. HLA typing was unavailable for some donors at each locus, so association tests used only the typed subset. The study gave a list of 150 to 200 TCR beta chains associated with cytomegalovirus. A further reported finding was that TCR beta sequences accurately predicted the HLA-A and HLA-B alleles for most subjects in the first cohort. Most TCR sequences were observed very rarely across donors, whereas some public TCRs were present in many individuals. In this cohort, only TCR beta chains were sequenced, and detectable features were limited by the absence of alpha or paired-chain data. Sequencing depth was assumed to be roughly uniform across donors in the presence/absence analyses, though that assumption may not hold. According to a later genetic analysis, donors in an Asian-associated ancestry cluster had fewer N-insertions in productive TCRs than the roughly 660-donor mean. In a later analysis, most CMV-associated TCR beta chains were found to appear HLA-restricted, with HLA associations seemingly driven largely by CMV exposure. In a later analysis, TCR association rates were found to vary across HLA loci, with the most associated TCRs seen for DRB1 alleles and the fewest for HLA-C alleles. In an earlier analysis of a few hundred of the donors, most TCR beta V segments were observed in productive rearrangements about 87% or about 30% of the time, broadly matching IMGT annotations. In a later analysis, HLA-associated TCR beta chains showed more clonal expansion and lower generation probabilities than non-associated chains that were equally common. Several of the top co-occurrence clusters appeared to be linked to parvovirus B19, influenza, CMV and Epstein-Barr virus, according to a later analysis. A group of highly shared sequence variants was considered likely to be a technical artifact of the sequencing pipeline. In a later genetic analysis, a missense DCLRE1C variant was associated with V-gene and J-gene trimming of TCR beta chains, and the association was replicated in an independent cohort. For the cohort, immune exposure information was limited to CMV serostatus. Assigning TCR associations to individual alleles was difficult when HLA alleles, especially DR and DQ, strongly co-occurred. Three of the identified cytomegalovirus-associated TCR beta chains were confirmed in vitro to be specific for cytomegalovirus antigens. Because counts were too low, seventeen rarely observed V segments, including chromosome 9 orphons, were left out of the earlier analysis of about 500 of the donors. The classifier was reported to diagnose cytomegalovirus status with high specificity and sensitivity in both the original cohort and the validation cohort. Correlated functional status among segregating V segments might be attributable to linkage disequilibrium, but an unknown experimental factor could not be ruled out.

From the cysteine through the phenylalanine, the CDR3 covers 15 amino acids. Only the CDR3 region is kept as DNA, spanning 45 bases read in frame from base 1. CDR1 is given as SEHNR and CDR2 as FQNEAQ, both from the germline V gene (reference sequence). V ends up 1 base short and J 5 bases short, with an unmatched junction base count of 3. In total, around 600 healthy bone marrow donors made up the cohort. All cohort members were sampled while nominally healthy, although unrecorded immune exposures were likely present. The donor tested CMV seronegative and was one of the 352 seronegative cohort members. Each donor provided a peripheral blood sample, and peripheral blood mononuclear cells were used for TCR beta sequencing. Genomic DNA extraction from the blood cell samples was performed with the Qiagen DNeasy Blood Extraction Kit.

The receptor chain draws on TRBV7-9 and TRBJ2-2, with TRBD1 matching 8 junction bases. This clonotype was obtained from a male donor in good health and CMV-seronegative. Sequencing was done on a sample of PBMCs. The CDR3 has the sequence CASSLGTGTTGELFF. The sequenced DNA is TGTGCCAGCAGCTTAGGGACAGGGACGACCGGGGAGCTGTTTTTT.